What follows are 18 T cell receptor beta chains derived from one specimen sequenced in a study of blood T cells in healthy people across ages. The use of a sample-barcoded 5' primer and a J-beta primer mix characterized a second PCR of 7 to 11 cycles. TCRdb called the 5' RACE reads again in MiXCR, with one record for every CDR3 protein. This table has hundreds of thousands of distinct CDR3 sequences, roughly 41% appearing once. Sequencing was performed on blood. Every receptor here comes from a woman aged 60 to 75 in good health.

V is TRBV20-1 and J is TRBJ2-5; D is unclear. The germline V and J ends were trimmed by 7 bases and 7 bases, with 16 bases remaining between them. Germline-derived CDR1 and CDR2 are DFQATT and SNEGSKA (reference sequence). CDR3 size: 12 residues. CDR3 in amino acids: CSVREGMRTQYF. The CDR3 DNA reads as TGCAGTGTTAGGGAAGGGATGCGGACCCAGTACTTC.

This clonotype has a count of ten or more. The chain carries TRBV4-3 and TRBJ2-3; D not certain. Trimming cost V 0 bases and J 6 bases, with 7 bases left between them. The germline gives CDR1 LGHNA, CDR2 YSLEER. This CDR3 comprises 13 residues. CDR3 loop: CASSQDLNDTQYF. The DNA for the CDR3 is TGCGCCAGCAGCCAAGATCTAAATGATACGCAGTATTTT.

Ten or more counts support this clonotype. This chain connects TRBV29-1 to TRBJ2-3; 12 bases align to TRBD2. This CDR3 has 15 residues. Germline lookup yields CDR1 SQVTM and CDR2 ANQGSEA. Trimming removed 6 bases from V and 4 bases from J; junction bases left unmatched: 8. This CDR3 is CSVIRTSGTADTQYF. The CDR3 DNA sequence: TGCAGCGTAATCCGGACTAGCGGGACAGCAGATACGCAGTATTTT.

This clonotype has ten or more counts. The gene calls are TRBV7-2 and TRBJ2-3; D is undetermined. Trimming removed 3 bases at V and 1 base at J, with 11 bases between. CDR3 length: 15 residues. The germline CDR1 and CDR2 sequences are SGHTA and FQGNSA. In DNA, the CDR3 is TGTGCCAGCAGCTTTCTTACGGTCCGCACAGATACGCAGTATTTT. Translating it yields CASSFLTVRTDTQYF.

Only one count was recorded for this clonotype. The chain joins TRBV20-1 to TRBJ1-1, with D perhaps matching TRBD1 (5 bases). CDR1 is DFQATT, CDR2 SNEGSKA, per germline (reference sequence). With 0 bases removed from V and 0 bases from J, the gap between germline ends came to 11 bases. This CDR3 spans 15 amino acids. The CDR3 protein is CSARDLGGVNTEAFF. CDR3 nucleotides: TGCAGTGCTAGAGATCTCGGGGGTGTGAACACTGAAGCTTTCTTT.

CDR3 loop: CASSHGVESGGYTF. The DNA of the CDR3 is TGTGCCAGCAGCCATGGGGTCGAGTCGGGGGGCTACACCTTC. The V gene is TRBV3-1, the J gene TRBJ1-2; no clear D. This CDR3 is built from 14 residues. CDR1 and CDR2 (germline): LGHDT, YNNKEL (reference sequence). Trimming pared 3 bases from V and 8 bases from J, leaving 16 bases between.

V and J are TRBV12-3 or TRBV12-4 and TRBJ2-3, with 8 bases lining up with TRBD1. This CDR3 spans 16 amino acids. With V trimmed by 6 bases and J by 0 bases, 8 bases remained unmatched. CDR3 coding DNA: TGTGCCAGCAGACTGGAGGACAGGGTTAGCACAGATACGCAGTATTTT. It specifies CASRLEDRVSTDTQYF.

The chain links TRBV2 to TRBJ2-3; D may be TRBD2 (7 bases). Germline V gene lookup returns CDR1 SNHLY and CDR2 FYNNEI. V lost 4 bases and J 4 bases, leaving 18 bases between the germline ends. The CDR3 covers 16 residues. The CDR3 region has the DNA TGTGCCAGCAGTGTACCCGGGGGGCCATCTGCAGATACGCAGTATTTT. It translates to CASSVPGGPSADTQYF.

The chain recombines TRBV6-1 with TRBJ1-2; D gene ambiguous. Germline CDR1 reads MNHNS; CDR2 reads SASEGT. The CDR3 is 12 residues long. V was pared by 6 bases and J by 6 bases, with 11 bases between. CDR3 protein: CASSAVRDGYTF. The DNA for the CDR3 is TGTGCCAGCAGCGCTGTCCGAGATGGCTACACCTTC.

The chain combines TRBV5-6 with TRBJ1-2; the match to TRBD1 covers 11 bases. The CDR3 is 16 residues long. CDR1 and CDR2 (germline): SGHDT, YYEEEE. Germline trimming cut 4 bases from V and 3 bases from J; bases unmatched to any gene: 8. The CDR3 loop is CASSIEGQGAYYGYTF. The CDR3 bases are TGTGCCAGCAGCATCGAAGGACAGGGGGCCTACTATGGCTACACCTTC.

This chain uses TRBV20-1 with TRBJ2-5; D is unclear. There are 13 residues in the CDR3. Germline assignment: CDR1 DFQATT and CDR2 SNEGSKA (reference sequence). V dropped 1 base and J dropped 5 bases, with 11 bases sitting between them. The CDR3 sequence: CSARVLGLETQYF. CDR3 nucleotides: TGCAGTGCTAGAGTCCTGGGTTTGGAGACCCAGTACTTC.

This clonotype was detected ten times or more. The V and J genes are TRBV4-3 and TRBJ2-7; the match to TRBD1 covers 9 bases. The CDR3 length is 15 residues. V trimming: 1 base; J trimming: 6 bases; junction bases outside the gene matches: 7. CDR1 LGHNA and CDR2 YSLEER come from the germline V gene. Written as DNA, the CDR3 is TGCGCCAGCAGCCAAGGCGGGACAGGGTTTCGCGAGCAGTACTTC. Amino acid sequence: CASSQGGTGFREQYF.

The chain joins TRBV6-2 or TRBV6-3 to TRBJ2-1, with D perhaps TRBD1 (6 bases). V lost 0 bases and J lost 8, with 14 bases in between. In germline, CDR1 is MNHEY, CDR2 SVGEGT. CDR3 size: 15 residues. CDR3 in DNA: TGTGCCAGCAGTTACTCTGAACAGGGAACGCATGAGCAGTTCTTC. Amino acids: CASSYSEQGTHEQFF.

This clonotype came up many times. The CDR3 sequence is CASSQGPDTSSYEQYF. CDR3 bases: TGTGCCAGCAGCCAAGGACCCGACACGAGCTCCTACGAGCAGTACTTC. V and J are TRBV3-1 and TRBJ2-7; unclear D gene. Trimming cost V 1 base and J 0 bases, with 13 bases left between them. Germline V gene data show CDR1 as LGHDT and CDR2 as YNNKEL (reference sequence). The CDR3 runs to 16 residues.

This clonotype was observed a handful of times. In nucleotides, the CDR3 is TGTGCCAGCAGCTTTACCTTCTTAGAGACCCAGTACTTC. This gives the protein CASSFTFLETQYF. The chain joins TRBV7-2 to TRBJ2-5; D is unclear. The germline V and J ends were trimmed by 3 bases and 4 bases, with 9 bases remaining between them. Germline V gene lookup returns CDR1 SGHTA and CDR2 FQGNSA. The CDR3 is made up of 13 amino acids.

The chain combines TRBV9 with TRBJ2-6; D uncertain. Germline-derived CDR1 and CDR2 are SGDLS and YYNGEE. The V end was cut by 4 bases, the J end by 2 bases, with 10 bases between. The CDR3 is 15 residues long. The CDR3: CASSTQAAGANVLTF. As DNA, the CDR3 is TGTGCCAGCAGCACCCAAGCAGCTGGGGCCAACGTCCTGACTTTC.

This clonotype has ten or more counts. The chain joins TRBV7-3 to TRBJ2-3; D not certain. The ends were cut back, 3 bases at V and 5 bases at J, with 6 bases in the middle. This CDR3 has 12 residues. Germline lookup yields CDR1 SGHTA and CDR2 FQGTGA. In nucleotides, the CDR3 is TGTGCCAGCAGCTTCCGGCTAGATACGCAGTATTTT. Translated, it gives CASSFRLDTQYF. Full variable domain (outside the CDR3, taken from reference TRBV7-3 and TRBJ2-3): GAGVSQTPSNKVTEKGKYVELRCDPISGHTALYWYRQSLGQGPEFLIYFQGTGAADDSGLPNDRFFAVRPEGSVSTLKIQRTERGDSAVYLCASSFRLDTQYFGPGTRLTVL.

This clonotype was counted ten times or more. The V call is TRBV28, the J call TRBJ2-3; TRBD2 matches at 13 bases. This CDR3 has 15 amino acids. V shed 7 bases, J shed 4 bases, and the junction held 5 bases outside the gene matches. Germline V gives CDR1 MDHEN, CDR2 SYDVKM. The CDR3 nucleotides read TGTGCCAGCACTTCACTAGCGGGAGGGGCAGATACGCAGTATTTT. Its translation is CASTSLAGGADTQYF.